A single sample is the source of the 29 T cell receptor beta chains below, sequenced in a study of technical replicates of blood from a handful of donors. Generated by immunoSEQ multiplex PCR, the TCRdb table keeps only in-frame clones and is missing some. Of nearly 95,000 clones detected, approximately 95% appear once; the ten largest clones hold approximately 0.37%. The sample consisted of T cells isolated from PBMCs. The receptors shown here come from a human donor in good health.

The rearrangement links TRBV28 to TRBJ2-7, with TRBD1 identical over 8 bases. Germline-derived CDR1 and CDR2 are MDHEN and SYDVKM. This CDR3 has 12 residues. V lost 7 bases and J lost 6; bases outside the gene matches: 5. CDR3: CASTPTGGEQYF. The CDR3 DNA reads TGTGCCAGCACTCCAACAGGGGGCGAGCAGTACTTC.

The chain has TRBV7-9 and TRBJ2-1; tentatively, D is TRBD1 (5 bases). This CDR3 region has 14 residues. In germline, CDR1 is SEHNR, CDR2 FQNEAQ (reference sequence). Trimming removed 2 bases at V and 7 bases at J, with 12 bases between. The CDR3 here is CASSLSRVWNEQFF. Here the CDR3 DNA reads TGTGCCAGCAGCTTAAGCAGGGTTTGGAATGAGCAGTTCTTC. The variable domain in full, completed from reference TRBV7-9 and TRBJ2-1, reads DTGVSQNPRHKITKRGQNVTFRCDPISEHNRLYWYRQTLGQGPEFLTYFQNEAQLEKSRLLSDRFSAERPKGSFSTLEIQRTEQGDSAMYLCASSLSRVWNEQFFGPGTRLTVL.

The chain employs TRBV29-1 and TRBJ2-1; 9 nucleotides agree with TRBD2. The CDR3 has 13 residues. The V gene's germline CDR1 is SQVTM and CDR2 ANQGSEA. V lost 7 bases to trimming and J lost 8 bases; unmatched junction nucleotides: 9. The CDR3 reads CSAAYSGRYEQFF. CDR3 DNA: TGCAGCGCCGCGTATAGCGGGAGATATGAGCAGTTCTTC.

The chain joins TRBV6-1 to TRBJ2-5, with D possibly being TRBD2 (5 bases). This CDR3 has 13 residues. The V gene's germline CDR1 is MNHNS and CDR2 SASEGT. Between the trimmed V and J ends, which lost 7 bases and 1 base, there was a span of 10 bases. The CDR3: CASTPAAQETQYF. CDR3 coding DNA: TGTGCCAGCACCCCAGCGGCCCAAGAGACCCAGTACTTC.

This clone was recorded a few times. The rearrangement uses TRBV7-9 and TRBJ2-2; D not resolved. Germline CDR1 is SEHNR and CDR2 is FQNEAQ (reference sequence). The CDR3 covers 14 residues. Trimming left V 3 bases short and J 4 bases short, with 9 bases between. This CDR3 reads CASSLAVTTGELFF. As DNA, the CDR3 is TGTGCCAGCAGCTTGGCAGTTACCACCGGGGAGCTGTTTTTT.

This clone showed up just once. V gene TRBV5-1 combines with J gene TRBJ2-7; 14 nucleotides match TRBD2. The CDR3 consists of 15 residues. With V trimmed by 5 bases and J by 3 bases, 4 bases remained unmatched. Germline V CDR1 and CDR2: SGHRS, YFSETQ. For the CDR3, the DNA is TGCGCCAGCAGTTTAGGGACTAGCGGGAGCTACGAGCAGTACTTC. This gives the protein CASSLGTSGSYEQYF.

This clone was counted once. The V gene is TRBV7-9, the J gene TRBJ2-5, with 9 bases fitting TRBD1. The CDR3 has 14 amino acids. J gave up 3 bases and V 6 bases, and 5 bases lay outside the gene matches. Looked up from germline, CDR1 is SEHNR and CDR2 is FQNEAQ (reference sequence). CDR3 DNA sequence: TGTGCCAGCAGATTGACAGGGGGGAAAGAGACCCAGTACTTC. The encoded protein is CASRLTGGKETQYF.

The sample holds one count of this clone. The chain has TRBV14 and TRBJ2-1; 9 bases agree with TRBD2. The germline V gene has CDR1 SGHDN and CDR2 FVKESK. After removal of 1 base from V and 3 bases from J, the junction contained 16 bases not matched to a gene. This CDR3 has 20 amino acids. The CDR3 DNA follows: TGTGCCAGCAGCCAAGTCTTAGGACTAGCGACCCGAAAACTCTACAATGAGCAGTTCTTC. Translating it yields CASSQVLGLATRKLYNEQFF.

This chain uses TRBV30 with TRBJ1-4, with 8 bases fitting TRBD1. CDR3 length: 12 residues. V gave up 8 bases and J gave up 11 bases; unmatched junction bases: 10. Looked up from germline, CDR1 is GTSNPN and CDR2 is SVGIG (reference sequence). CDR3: CARSGGHGKLFF. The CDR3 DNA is TGTGCCCGGTCAGGGGGCCACGGGAAACTGTTTTTT.

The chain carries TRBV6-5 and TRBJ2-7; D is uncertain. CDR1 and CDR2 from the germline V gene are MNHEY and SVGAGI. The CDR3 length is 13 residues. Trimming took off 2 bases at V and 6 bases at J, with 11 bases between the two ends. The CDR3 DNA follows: TGTGCCAGCAGTTACGGCAGGTTTGGCGAGCAGTACTTC. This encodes CASSYGRFGEQYF.

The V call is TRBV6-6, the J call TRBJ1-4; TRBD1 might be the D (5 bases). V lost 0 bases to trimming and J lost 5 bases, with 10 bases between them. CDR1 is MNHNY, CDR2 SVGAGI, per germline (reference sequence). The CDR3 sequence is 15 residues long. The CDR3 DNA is TGTGCCAGCAGTTACTCGAGATCAGGGAATGAAAAACTGTTTTTT. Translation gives CASSYSRSGNEKLFF.

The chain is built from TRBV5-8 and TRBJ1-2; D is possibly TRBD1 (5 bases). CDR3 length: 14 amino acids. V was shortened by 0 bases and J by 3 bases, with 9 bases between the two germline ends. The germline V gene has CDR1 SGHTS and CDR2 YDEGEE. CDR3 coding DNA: TGTGCCAGCAGCTTGGCCGGGGGGTACTATGGCTACACCTTC. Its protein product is CASSLAGGYYGYTF.

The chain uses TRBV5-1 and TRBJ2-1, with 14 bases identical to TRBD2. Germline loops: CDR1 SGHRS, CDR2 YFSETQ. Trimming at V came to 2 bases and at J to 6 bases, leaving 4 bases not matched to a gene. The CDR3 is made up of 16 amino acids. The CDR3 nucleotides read TGCGCCAGCAGCTTAACCGGGACTAGCGGGAGCAATGAGCAGTTCTTC. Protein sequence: CASSLTGTSGSNEQFF.

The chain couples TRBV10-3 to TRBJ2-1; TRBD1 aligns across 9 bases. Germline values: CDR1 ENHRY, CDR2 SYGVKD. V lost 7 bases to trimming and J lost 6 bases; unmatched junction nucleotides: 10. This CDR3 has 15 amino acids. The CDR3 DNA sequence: TGTGCCATCACTACCATCGGACAGGGGTCCAATGAGCAGTTCTTC. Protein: CAITTIGQGSNEQFF.

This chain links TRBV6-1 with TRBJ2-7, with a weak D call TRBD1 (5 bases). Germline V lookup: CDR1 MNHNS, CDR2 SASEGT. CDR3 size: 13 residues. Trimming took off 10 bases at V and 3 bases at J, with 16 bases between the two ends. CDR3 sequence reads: CATSTAPFYEQYF. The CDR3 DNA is TGTGCCACCTCGACAGCACCCTTCTACGAGCAGTACTTC.

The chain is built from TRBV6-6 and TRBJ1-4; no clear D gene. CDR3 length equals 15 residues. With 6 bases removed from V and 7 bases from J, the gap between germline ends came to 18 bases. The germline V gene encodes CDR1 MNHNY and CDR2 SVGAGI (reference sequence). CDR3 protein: CASSRLLVLGEKLFF. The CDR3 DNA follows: TGTGCCAGCAGCCGACTATTGGTATTAGGTGAAAAACTGTTTTTT.

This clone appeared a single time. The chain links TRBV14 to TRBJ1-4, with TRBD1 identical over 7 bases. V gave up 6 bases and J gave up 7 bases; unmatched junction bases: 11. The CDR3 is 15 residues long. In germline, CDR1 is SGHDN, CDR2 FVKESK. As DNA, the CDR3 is TGTGCCAGCAGTCAACTAACAGGGGCGGCTGAAAAACTGTTTTTT. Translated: CASSQLTGAAEKLFF.

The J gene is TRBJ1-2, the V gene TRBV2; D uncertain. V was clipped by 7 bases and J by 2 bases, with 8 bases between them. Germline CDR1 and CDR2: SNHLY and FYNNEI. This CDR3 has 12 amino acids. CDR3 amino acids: CASNPRNYGYTF. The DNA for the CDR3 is TGTGCCAGCAACCCTCGGAACTATGGCTACACCTTC.

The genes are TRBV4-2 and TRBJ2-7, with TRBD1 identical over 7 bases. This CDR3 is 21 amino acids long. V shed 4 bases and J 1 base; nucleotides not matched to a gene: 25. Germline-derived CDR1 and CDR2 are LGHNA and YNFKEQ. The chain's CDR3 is CASSLRDRWLGDRSKSYEQYF. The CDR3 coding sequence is TGTGCCAGCAGCCTCCGGGACAGATGGTTGGGAGATAGGAGTAAGTCCTACGAGCAGTACTTC.

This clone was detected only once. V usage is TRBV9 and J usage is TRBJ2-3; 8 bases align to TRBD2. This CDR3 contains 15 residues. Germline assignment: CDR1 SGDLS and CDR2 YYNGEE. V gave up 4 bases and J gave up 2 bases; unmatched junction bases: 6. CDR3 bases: TGTGCCAGCAGCCGGTTTAGCGGGACCACAGATACGCAGTATTTT. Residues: CASSRFSGTTDTQYF.

The CDR3 bases are TGTGCCAGCAGCTCACACAGAGGGATCCAAGAGACCCAGTACTTC. This codes for CASSSHRGIQETQYF. V is TRBV14 and J is TRBJ2-5; possible D gene TRBD2, 5 bases. The CDR3 consists of 15 residues. Germline V gene lookup returns CDR1 SGHDN and CDR2 FVKESK. V shed 5 bases and J shed 1 base, with 14 bases lying between them. Complete variable domain (other parts from reference TRBV14 and TRBJ2-5): EAGVTQFPSHSVIEKGQTVTLRCDPISGHDNLYWYRRVMGKEIKFLLHFVKESKQDESGMPNNRFLAERTGGTYSTLKVQPAELEDSGVYFCASSSHRGIQETQYFGPGTRLLVL.

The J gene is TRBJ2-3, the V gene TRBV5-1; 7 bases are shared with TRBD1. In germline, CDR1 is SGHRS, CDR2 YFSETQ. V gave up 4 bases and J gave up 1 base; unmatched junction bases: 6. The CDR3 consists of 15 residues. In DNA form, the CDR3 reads TGCGCCAGCAGCCGGGACAGCCTTCGCACAGATACGCAGTATTTT. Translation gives CASSRDSLRTDTQYF.

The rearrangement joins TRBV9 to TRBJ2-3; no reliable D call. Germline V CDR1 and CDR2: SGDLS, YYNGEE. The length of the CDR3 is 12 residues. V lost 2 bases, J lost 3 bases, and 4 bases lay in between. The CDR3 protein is CASSVSTDTQYF. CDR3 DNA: TGTGCCAGCAGCGTCAGTACAGATACGCAGTATTTT.

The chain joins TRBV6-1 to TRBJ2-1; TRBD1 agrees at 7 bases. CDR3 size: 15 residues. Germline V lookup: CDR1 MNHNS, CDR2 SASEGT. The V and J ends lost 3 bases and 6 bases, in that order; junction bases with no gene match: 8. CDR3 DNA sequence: TGTGCCAGCAGTGACGTTGGGACAGTTTTCAATGAGCAGTTCTTC. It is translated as CASSDVGTVFNEQFF.

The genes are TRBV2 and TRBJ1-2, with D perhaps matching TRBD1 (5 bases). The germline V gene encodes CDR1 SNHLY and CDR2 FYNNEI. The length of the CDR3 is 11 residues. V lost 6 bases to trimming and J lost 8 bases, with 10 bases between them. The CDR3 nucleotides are TGTGCCAGCAGCCCTAAGGGGGGCTACACCTTC. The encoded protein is CASSPKGGYTF.

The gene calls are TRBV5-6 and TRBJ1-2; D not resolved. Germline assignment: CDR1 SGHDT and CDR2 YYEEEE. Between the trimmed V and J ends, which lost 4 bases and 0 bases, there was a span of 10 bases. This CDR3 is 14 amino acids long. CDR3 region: CASSPPVANYGYTF. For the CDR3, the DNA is TGTGCCAGCAGCCCCCCCGTAGCTAACTATGGCTACACCTTC.

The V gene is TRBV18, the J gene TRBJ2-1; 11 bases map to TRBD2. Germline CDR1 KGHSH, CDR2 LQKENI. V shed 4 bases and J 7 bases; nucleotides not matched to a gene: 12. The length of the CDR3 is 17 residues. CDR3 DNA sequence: TGTGCCAGCTCACTGGAGACTAGCGGGATGGGGGGGAATGAGCAGTTCTTC. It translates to CASSLETSGMGGNEQFF.

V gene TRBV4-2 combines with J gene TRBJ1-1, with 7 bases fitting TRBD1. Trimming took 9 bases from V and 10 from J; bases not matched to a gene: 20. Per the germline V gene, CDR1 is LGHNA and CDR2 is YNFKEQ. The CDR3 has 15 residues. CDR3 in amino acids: CASWGTDHRESLAFF. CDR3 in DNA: TGTGCCAGTTGGGGGACAGATCACCGGGAGAGTTTAGCTTTCTTT.

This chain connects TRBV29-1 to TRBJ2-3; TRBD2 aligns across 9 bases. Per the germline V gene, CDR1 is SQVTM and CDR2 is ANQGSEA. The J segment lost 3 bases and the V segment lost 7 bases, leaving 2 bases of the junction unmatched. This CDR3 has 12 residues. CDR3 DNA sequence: TGCAGCGCAAGCGGGGGGACAGATACGCAGTATTTT. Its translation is CSASGGTDTQYF.